The following is a T cell receptor beta chain sequence with its context. Its binding antigen is unknown. There are no base qualities to consult, and no much larger clone falls within one base. The sample originates from a study of PD-1 blockade in classical Hodgkin lymphoma (dated by TCRdb to about 2020). Study-wide context: To define a peripheral blood immune signature of response to PD-1 blockade in classical Hodgkin lymphoma, the study combined TCR beta sequencing with CyTOF. Broader findings and caveats from the paper: Baseline TCR diversity was reported to be lower in newly diagnosed patients than in healthy donors and to be lower still in relapsed/refractory patients. The study was limited to a single clinical trial cohort, and causes of repertoire differences, possibly disease activity or prior therapy, remained undefined.

The Qiagen DNeasy kit was used to extract genomic DNA from unsorted PBMCs and from the negatively selected CD4+ and CD8+ fractions. TCR beta CDR3 regions were amplified by immunoSEQ multiplex PCR using primers annealing to V and J segments. A synthetic immune receptor repertoire was used to minimize amplification bias, and remaining bias was computationally removed after sequencing. In the authors' own workflow: Custom Python scripts were used to quantify repertoire diversity as the Shannon entropy index. Unsorted, CD4+ and CD8+ repertoires were examined separately, except in combined analyses, for which CD4+ and CD8+ sequences were merged in silico. TCRdb's version of the immuneACCESS table is confined to in-frame rearrangements and falls short of the full clone set. An unresolved V gene accounts for under half of the shortfall where checked; the remainder is of unknown origin. D and trimming were read from the DNA, whereas the V and J calls and clone size are those reported in that table. A total of about 30,000 clones appear in this sample, approximately 91% of them only once. Clones ranked in the top ten supply roughly 3.8% of the sample.

V is cut by 1 base and J by 7 bases, and the space between the germline ends is 8 bases. From its cysteine to its phenylalanine, the CDR3 spans 12 amino acids. Only the CDR3 region is kept as DNA, spanning 36 bases read in frame from base 1. The germline V gene (reference sequence) sets CDR1 to LNHDA and CDR2 to SQIVND. The label giving this sample's time point can be read as: newly diagnosed, previously untreated cHL patient sample. As a comparison group for the relapsed/refractory trial patients, PBMCs from patients with newly diagnosed, previously untreated classical Hodgkin lymphoma were sequenced. Peripheral blood was collected in 8 mL Vacutainer Cell Preparation Tubes, from which PBMCs were isolated by centrifugation and then cryopreserved.

Input material: peripheral blood mononuclear cells (PBMCs). The rearranged chain carries TRBV19 and TRBJ2-7; the D gene is tentatively TRBD1 or TRBD2, each matching 5 bases. The receptor comes from a human donor with classical Hodgkin lymphoma. The CDR3 region reads CASSIVGGEQYF. The bases are TGTGCCAGTAGTATAGTTGGGGGTGAGCAGTACTTC.